This T cell receptor beta chain was retrieved from a study of CD4 T cells in relation to SARS-CoV-2 and coronaviruses. The assay was immunoSEQ multiplex PCR, and TCRdb's table has in-frame clones only and misses some. The sample lists tens of thousands of clones; around 74% were seen once. Before the COVID-19 pandemic, during about 2010-2018, CD4+ T cells were taken from unexposed donors. The cells were cultured for approximately ten days before CD4+ T cells were isolated. About this clone itself: Antigen specificity is unknown.

Sequences were obtained from CD4+ T cells from PBMCs, cultured in vitro. The sequence was obtained from a human donor in good health.

The CDR3 nucleotides read TGTGCCAGCAGTTTGGTATCTTTCGGTCAGCCCCAGCATTTT. It is translated as CASSLVSFGQPQHF. The J gene is TRBJ1-5, the V gene TRBV28; D is undetermined. Germline lookup yields CDR1 MDHEN and CDR2 SYDVKM. The V end was cut by 3 bases, the J end by 6 bases, with 12 bases between. CDR3 length: 14 amino acids.